The T cell receptor (beta chain) described here comes from a study of beta chain features in type 1 diabetes. Notes on this clone: Its specificity is not known.

Study-wide findings and caveats: In patients and controls equally, PCR might favor templates that are shorter. Compared with healthy donors, patients appeared to share more similar naive, central memory and regulatory TCRB repertoires. TCRB CDR3s were moderately but significantly shorter in Type 1 diabetes patients in all four CD4+ subsets.

CDR3 length: 14 amino acids. Germline V gives CDR1 SNHLY, CDR2 FYNNEI. Trimming cost V 4 bases and J 2 bases, with 11 bases left between them. The study reverse transcribed the entire isolated RNA, so it sequenced expressed TCRB transcripts. Mean read depth for naive, central memory and regulatory T cell samples was several million reads. Assay: immunoSEQ multiplex PCR; the TCRdb copy retains only in-frame clones and omits some. The sample consists of some 330,000 clones, about 12% of them appearing once. Via CD45RO/CCR7/CD25/CD127/CD95/CD27, cells of the CD4+ naive, central memory, regulatory and stem cell-like memory subsets were sorted.

The chain has TRBV2 and TRBJ1-2; D is perhaps TRBD1 (6 bases). The TCR sequence derives from a woman between 18 and 29 years old with type 1 diabetes. The material sequenced was naive CD4+ T cells from blood. As DNA, the CDR3 is TGTGCCAGCAGTGCCCCGGACAGAAACTATGGCTACACCTTC. Its translation is CASSAPDRNYGYTF.